These 26 T cell receptor beta chains originate from one sample sequenced in a study of T cell responses to AZD1222 COVID-19 vaccine. Using immunoSEQ multiplex PCR, the repertoire was profiled, and TCRdb retains in-frame clones only, with some absent. The sample gives 110,000 to 150,000 clones, approximately 90% of which show up once; under 4% is in the top ten. Sample: peripheral blood, taken on day 0 of AZD1222 vaccination. Receptors were obtained from an adult in good health.

The rearrangement links TRBV27 to TRBJ1-6; D is undetermined. V was shortened by 5 bases and J by 7 bases, with 6 bases between the two germline ends. Germline V gives CDR1 MNHEY, CDR2 SMNVEV (reference sequence). CDR3 size: 12 residues. The CDR3 region is CASSHGNSPLHF. The CDR3 DNA reads TGTGCCAGCAGTCATGGGAATTCACCCCTCCACTTT.

The chain has TRBV6-2 or TRBV6-3 and TRBJ2-7; D is undetermined. V was pared by 4 bases and J by 3 bases, with 10 bases between. Germline CDR1 is MNHEY and CDR2 is SVGEGT. The CDR3 has 13 residues. CDR3 sequence reads: CASSSLLDYEQYF. CDR3 nucleotide sequence: TGTGCCAGCAGTTCTTTATTGGACTACGAGCAGTACTTC.

The CDR3 bases are TGTGCCAGCAGGCGGGACACAGATACGCAGTATTTT. Translated, it gives CASRRDTDTQYF. This chain connects TRBV28 to TRBJ2-3; perhaps TRBD2 as D (6 bases). Per the germline V gene, CDR1 is MDHEN and CDR2 is SYDVKM. There are 12 residues in the CDR3. V was cut by 6 bases and J by 2 bases, with 6 bases left in between.

The chain links TRBV24-1 to TRBJ2-1, with a weak D call TRBD2 (5 bases). The CDR3 has 13 residues. V was shortened by 1 base and J by 10 bases, with 10 bases between the two germline ends. CDR1 is KGHDR, CDR2 SFDVKD, per germline. The CDR3 coding sequence is TGTGCCACCAGTGATTTTTCCCCTAGCGAGCAGTTCTTC. Translation gives CATSDFSPSEQFF.

The V call is TRBV21-1, the J call TRBJ2-1; the DNA was not compared with TRBD1, the D call given in the table. TRBV21-1 is described as a pseudogene. CDR3 length: 14 residues. The CDR3 here is CASSKGTSYNEQFF. CDR3 bases: TGTGCCAGCAGCAAAGGTACATCCTACAATGAGCAGTTCTTC.

The J gene is TRBJ2-7, the V gene TRBV27, with a tentative D call TRBD2 (5 bases). Trimming took off 2 bases at V and 6 bases at J, with 17 bases between the two ends. Germline CDR1 MNHEY, CDR2 SMNVEV (reference sequence). CDR3 length: 15 amino acids. Here the CDR3 DNA reads TGTGCCAGCAGTTTAGGGCGGGTCCCCTCAGGCGAGCAGTACTTC. It specifies CASSLGRVPSGEQYF.

The rearrangement links TRBV5-1 to TRBJ1-6, with D hard to call. The CDR3 has 15 amino acids. CDR1 is SGHRS and CDR2 is YFSETQ in the germline V gene. Deletions cut 0 bases from V and 0 bases from J, with 4 bases between. The CDR3 DNA reads TGCGCCAGCAGCTTGGAGAGCTCCTATAATTCACCCCTCCACTTT. Its translation: CASSLESSYNSPLHF.

The rearrangement uses TRBV12-3 or TRBV12-4 and TRBJ2-1; possible D gene TRBD2, 6 bases. This CDR3 spans 13 amino acids. V dropped 6 bases and J dropped 2 bases, with 8 bases sitting between them. CDR3 nucleotide sequence: TGTGCCAGCAGGGGACTGACCTACAATGAGCAGTTCTTC. Translation: CASRGLTYNEQFF.

The chain links TRBV6-5 to TRBJ2-7; D gene unclear. Germline CDR1 is MNHEY and CDR2 is SVGAGI. Trimming removed 0 bases from V and 1 base from J, with 10 bases in between. The CDR3 is 15 residues long. CDR3 DNA sequence: TGTGCCAGCAGTTACTCCATGCTAGGGTCCTACGAGCAGTACTTC. It yields the protein CASSYSMLGSYEQYF.

This chain links TRBV5-1 with TRBJ1-2; TRBD1 aligns across 7 bases. V shed 4 bases and J 4 bases; nucleotides not matched to a gene: 4. The germline V gene encodes CDR1 SGHRS and CDR2 YFSETQ. This CDR3 has 13 amino acids. The DNA for the CDR3 is TGCGCCAGCAGCCTCCGGGACAGCTATGGCTACACCTTC. This translates into CASSLRDSYGYTF.

The chain is built from TRBV4-3 and TRBJ2-3; D is undetermined. Trimming left V 4 bases short and J 4 bases short, with 15 bases between. The CDR3 extends over 15 amino acids. Germline V gene data show CDR1 as LGHNA and CDR2 as YSLEER. The CDR3 loop is CASSLNGAPSDTQYF. The DNA for the CDR3 is TGCGCCAGCAGCCTTAACGGCGCACCCTCAGATACGCAGTATTTT.

V gene TRBV12-3 or TRBV12-4 combines with J gene TRBJ2-7, with 12 bases aligning to TRBD2. J was trimmed by 7 bases and V by 10 bases; bases with no gene match: 8. This CDR3 region has 13 residues. The CDR3 DNA reads TGTGCCACTAGCGGGAGGGCCCTCGGGGAGCAGTACTTC. It encodes CATSGRALGEQYF.

This clone was seen only once. J is TRBJ2-2 and V is TRBV30; 9 bases line up with TRBD1. CDR1 is GTSNPN and CDR2 is SVGIG in the germline V gene (reference sequence). CDR3 length equals 17 residues. V dropped 3 bases and J dropped 6; count of bases not matched to a gene: 14. CDR3 in amino acids: CAWSGTGTFRYPGELFF. The CDR3 DNA sequence: TGTGCCTGGAGCGGGACAGGGACTTTCAGGTATCCCGGGGAGCTGTTTTTT. Full variable domain (missing parts from reference TRBV30 and TRBJ2-2): SQTIHQWPATLVQPVGSPLSLECTVEGTSNPNLYWYRQAAGRGLQLLFYSVGIGQISSEVPQNLSASRPQDRQFILSSKKLLLSDSGFYLCAWSGTGTFRYPGELFFGEGSRLTVL.

The chain has TRBV6-4 and TRBJ2-1; D remains ambiguous. The CDR3 spans 11 residues. The V gene's germline CDR1 is MRHNA and CDR2 SNTAGT. The V end lost 5 bases, the J end lost 7 bases, and 6 bases lay between the germline ends. CDR3 residues: CASSWGNEQFF. In DNA form, the CDR3 reads TGTGCCAGCAGTTGGGGTAATGAGCAGTTCTTC.

V and J are TRBV24-1 and TRBJ1-5; TRBD1 aligns across 10 bases. Trimming removed 4 bases from V and 1 base from J; junction bases left unmatched: 3. The CDR3 consists of 16 residues. Germline V CDR1 and CDR2: KGHDR, SFDVKD. CDR3 residues: CATSEDRGKSNQPQHF. CDR3 sequence (DNA): TGTGCCACCAGTGAGGACAGGGGGAAGAGCAATCAGCCCCAGCATTTT.

This clone has a single count. The chain joins TRBV6-5 to TRBJ2-2; 7 bases are a match to TRBD2. Germline CDR1 is MNHEY and CDR2 is SVGAGI. After removal of 6 bases from V and 0 bases from J, the junction contained 4 bases not matched to a gene. This CDR3 is 15 amino acids long. The CDR3 DNA reads TGTGCCAGCAGGGGGCGGGGGACGAACACCGGGGAGCTGTTTTTT. This sequence encodes CASRGRGTNTGELFF.

The chain recombines TRBV6-5 with TRBJ2-1; TRBD2 agrees at 7 bases. V was clipped by 6 bases and J by 8 bases; unmatched bases: 10. The CDR3 has 14 amino acids. The germline CDR1 and CDR2 sequences are MNHEY and SVGAGI. The CDR3 region has the DNA TGTGCCAGCAGCTGGACTAGTAAAGGTGATGAGCAGTTCTTC. This gives the protein CASSWTSKGDEQFF.

This CDR3 reads CASSQDQATKTPSTDTQYF. CDR3 in DNA: TGTGCCAGCAGCCAAGATCAGGCTACAAAAACCCCAAGCACAGATACGCAGTATTTT. The V and J genes are TRBV3-1 (or the pseudogene TRBV3-2) and TRBJ2-3; D is uncertain. CDR1 LGHDT and CDR2 YNNKEL come from the germline V gene (reference sequence). V was clipped by 0 bases and J by 0 bases, with 19 bases between them. This CDR3 spans 19 amino acids.

This clone was detected a few times. This chain connects TRBV23-1 to TRBJ2-7; D is perhaps TRBD2 (5 bases). TRBV23-1 is given ORF status, its function remaining uncertain. The CDR3 consists of 13 residues. The ends were cut back, 7 bases at V and 7 bases at J, with 17 bases in the middle. CDR3 in DNA: TGCGCCAGCAATGGGAGCCTCTCGGGGGAGCAGTACTTC. This gives the protein CASNGSLSGEQYF.

The J gene is TRBJ2-7, the V gene TRBV9; TRBD1 agrees at 8 bases. The CDR3 has 15 residues. With V trimmed by 3 bases and J by 3 bases, 8 bases remained unmatched. CDR1 SGDLS and CDR2 YYNGEE come from the germline V gene. The CDR3 DNA reads as TGTGCCAGCAGCGAGGATCAGGGGGCGAACTACGAGCAGTACTTC. It is translated as CASSEDQGANYEQYF.

This clone came up once. V is TRBV7-9 and J is TRBJ2-2; 9 positions agree with TRBD2. V lost 4 bases, J lost 5 bases, and 8 bases stayed unmatched. This CDR3 region has 16 residues. Germline CDR1 is SEHNR and CDR2 is FQNEAQ (reference sequence). The chain's CDR3 is CASSSRGGLLTGELFF. CDR3 DNA sequence: TGTGCCAGCAGCTCGCGGGGGGGCTTACTGACCGGGGAGCTGTTTTTT.

The chain joins TRBV6-5 to TRBJ1-6; no reliable D call. The V end was cut by 6 bases, the J end by 0 bases, with 9 bases between. This CDR3 spans 15 amino acids. Per the germline V gene, CDR1 is MNHEY and CDR2 is SVGAGI. The DNA of the CDR3 is TGTGCCAGCAGGGACTGGAGCTCCTATAATTCACCCCTCCACTTT. Amino acids: CASRDWSSYNSPLHF.

The chain uses TRBV11-2 and TRBJ2-1; D is uncertain. Trimming cost V 2 bases and J 9 bases, with 2 bases left between them. CDR1 is SGHAT, CDR2 FQNNGV, per germline. This CDR3 region has 10 residues. The CDR3 is CASSLFEQFF. The CDR3 DNA sequence: TGTGCCAGCAGCTTATTTGAGCAGTTCTTC.

J is TRBJ2-7 and V is TRBV11-2; no firm D call. CDR3 length equals 13 residues. CDR1 and CDR2 from the germline V gene are SGHAT and FQNNGV. Trimming stripped 7 bases from V and 2 bases from J, with 12 bases between. The DNA for the CDR3 is TGTGCCAGCACTACGACTGCAACCTACGAGCAGTACTTC. Residues: CASTTTATYEQYF.

This CDR3 is CASSLFSSPLHF. CDR3 nucleotide sequence: TGTGCCAGCAGTTTATTTTCCTCACCCCTCCACTTT. This chain joins TRBV12-3 or TRBV12-4 and TRBJ1-6; D uncertain. The CDR3 extends over 12 amino acids. V shed 2 bases and J shed 10 bases, with 6 bases lying between them.

The V and J genes are TRBV7-2 and TRBJ1-5; D is unresolved. The CDR3 runs 16 residues. The V gene's germline CDR1 is SGHTA and CDR2 FQGNSA. Trimming left V 2 bases short and J 4 bases short, with 15 bases between. The CDR3 DNA is TGTGCCAGCAGCTTATTGGGTTTAGGGTCGAATCAGCCCCAGCATTTT. Its translation: CASSLLGLGSNQPQHF.